This T cell receptor (beta chain) was identified during a study of blood T cell repertoires in COVID-19. Libraries were prepared by immunoSEQ multiplex PCR; TCRdb keeps only in-frame clonotypes and omits some of them. Of some 150,000 clones detected, 85% to 90% appear once; the ten largest clones hold around 8.4%. The CDR3 extends over 13 amino acids. Germline V lookup: CDR1 SQVTM, CDR2 ANQGSEA. Trimming left V 3 bases short and J 6 bases short, with 12 bases between. V gene TRBV29-1 combines with J gene TRBJ2-1; D is unclear. The TCR was taken from an older woman with acute or convalescent COVID-19. Source material: peripheral blood. The chain's CDR3 is CSVDSSVPNEQFF. DNA of the CDR3: TGCAGCGTTGATAGTTCCGTACCCAATGAGCAGTTCTTC.